This TCR beta chain was captured by sequencing in a study of lymphopenia after photon versus proton radiotherapy (dated by TCRdb to 2018 to 2020). Turning to the overall study: In patients with gastrointestinal tumors who developed high-grade lymphopenia, the study compared the immunological effects of photon radiation therapy with those of proton radiation therapy. The cohort comprised about 20 patients with gastrointestinal tumors who received either photon or proton therapy and then developed lymphopenia. The goal of the study was to describe how the two radiation modalities differ in their effects on the immune system.

The germline V gene specifies MDHEN as CDR1 and SYDVKM as CDR2. V loses 6 bases at its end and J loses 4 bases; junction bases beyond the gene matches: 5. The CDR3 sequence holds 14 residues, the cysteine and phenylalanine included. The kept DNA is CDR3 alone, 42 bases in frame from the first base. This clone showed up just once. What this receptor recognizes is not known. Base qualities are not provided; no much larger clone lies one nucleotide away. Receptors were amplified or captured by the immunoSEQ multiplex PCR assay. Alongside multiparametric flow cytometry, deep sequencing of rearranged TCR beta loci was used to profile the T cell repertoires. Drawn from immuneACCESS, this table holds only the in-frame rearrangements with V and J called that TCRdb kept. Clones are partly lost; checked studies trace under half to an unresolved V gene and leave the rest unexplained. Within this sample are some 40,000 clones, with approximately 86% of them counted one time only. In total, the top ten clones hold around 10% of the sample.

Overall study outcomes, separate from this receptor: Once the lymphocyte count had reached its nadir, the repertoires of photon-treated patients showed oligoclonal expansion, particularly of CD8+ Temra cells, and this expansion drove the decline in diversity. During treatment, patients who received proton therapy stayed relatively stable, whereas patients who received photon therapy lost naive T cells and TCR diversity and gained effector/memory populations. Across the cohort, an inverse correlation was found between a larger post-nadir drop in TCR diversity and overall survival time among patients who died. The survival association was examined only in patients who died, and the authors described better survival with proton therapy as a possibility, not as a demonstrated result.

The chain is encoded by TRBV28 joined to TRBJ1-2; 10 bases in the junction line up with TRBD1. Sequenced here: peripheral blood, sampled from a patient treated with proton-based radiotherapy. The receptor's source is a woman in her 70s with pancreatic cancer. Some clones in this sample may be carry-over from other donors' samples. The nucleotide sequence is given as TGTGCCAGCAGATACGGACAGGGGGTCTATGGCTACACCTTC. It encodes CASRYGQGVYGYTF.